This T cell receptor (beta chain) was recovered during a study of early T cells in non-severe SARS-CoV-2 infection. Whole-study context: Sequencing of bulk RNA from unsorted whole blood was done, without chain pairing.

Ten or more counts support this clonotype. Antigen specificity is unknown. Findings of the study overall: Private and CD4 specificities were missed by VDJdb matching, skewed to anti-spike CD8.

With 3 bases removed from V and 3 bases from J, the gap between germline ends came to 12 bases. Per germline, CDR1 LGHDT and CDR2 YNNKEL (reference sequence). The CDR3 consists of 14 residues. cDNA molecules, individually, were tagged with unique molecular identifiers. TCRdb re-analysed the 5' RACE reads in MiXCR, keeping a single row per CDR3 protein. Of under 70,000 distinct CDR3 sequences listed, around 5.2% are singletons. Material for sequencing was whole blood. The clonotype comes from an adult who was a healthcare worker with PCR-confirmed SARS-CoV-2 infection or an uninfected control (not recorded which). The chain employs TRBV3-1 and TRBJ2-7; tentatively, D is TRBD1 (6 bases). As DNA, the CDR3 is TGTGCCAGCAGCCATAACAGGGCCGACTACGAGCAGTACTTC. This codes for CASSHNRADYEQYF.